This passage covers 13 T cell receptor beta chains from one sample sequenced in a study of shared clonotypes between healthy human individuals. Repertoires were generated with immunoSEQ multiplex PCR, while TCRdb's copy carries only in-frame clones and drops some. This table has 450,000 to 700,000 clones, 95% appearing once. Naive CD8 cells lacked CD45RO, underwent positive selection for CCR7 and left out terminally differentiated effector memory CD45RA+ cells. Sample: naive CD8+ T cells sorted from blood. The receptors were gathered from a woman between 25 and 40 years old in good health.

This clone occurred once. In DNA form, the CDR3 reads TGTGCCAGCAGTTTATTTCCCGGCTACGAGCAGTACTTC. This sequence encodes CASSLFPGYEQYF. The chain uses TRBV27 and TRBJ2-7; no definite D call. This CDR3 is 13 amino acids long. Trimming cost V 1 base and J 3 bases, with 7 bases left between them. Germline CDR1 and CDR2: MNHEY and SMNVEV (reference sequence).

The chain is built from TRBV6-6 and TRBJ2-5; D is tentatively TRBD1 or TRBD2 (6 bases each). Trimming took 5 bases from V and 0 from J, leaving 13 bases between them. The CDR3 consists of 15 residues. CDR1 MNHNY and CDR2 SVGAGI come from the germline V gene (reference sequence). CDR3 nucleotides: TGTGCCAGCAGTATCGGCGGGACAAACCAAGAGACCCAGTACTTC. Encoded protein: CASSIGGTNQETQYF.

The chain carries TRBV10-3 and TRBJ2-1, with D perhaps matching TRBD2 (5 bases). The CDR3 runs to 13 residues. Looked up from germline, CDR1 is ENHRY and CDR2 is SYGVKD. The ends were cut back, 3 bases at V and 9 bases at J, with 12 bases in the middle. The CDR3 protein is CAISDGDRSEQFF. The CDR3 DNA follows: TGTGCCATCAGTGACGGGGATAGGAGTGAGCAGTTCTTC.

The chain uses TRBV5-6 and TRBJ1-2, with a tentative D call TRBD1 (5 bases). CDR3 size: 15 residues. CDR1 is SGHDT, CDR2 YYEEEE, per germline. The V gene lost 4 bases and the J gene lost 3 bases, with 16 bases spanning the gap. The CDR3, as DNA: TGTGCCAGCAGCCCCAGGCCGGGGGGGGACTATGGCTACACCTTC. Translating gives CASSPRPGGDYGYTF.

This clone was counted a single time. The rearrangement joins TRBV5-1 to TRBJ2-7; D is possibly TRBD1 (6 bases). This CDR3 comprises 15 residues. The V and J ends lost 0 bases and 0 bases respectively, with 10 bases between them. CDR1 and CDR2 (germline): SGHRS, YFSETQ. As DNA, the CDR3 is TGCGCCAGCAGCTTGGCGGGACAAATCTCCTACGAGCAGTACTTC. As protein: CASSLAGQISYEQYF.

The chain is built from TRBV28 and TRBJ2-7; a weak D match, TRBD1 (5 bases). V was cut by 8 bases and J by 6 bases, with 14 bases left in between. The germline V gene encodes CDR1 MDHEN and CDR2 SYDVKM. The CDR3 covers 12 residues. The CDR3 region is CASGQGAAEQYF. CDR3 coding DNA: TGTGCCAGCGGGCAAGGGGCGGCCGAGCAGTACTTC.

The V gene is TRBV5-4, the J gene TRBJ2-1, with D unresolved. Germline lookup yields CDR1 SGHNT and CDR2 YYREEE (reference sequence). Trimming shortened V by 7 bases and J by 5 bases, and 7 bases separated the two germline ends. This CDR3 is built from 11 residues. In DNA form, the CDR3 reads TGTGCCAGCGCCACTGACAATGAGCAGTTCTTC. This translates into CASATDNEQFF.

CDR3 nucleotides: TGTGCCAGCGGGCCTAGCGGGAGGACCTACGAGCAGTACTTC. It encodes CASGPSGRTYEQYF. The chain employs TRBV9 and TRBJ2-5; 11 bases fit TRBD2. The J call could be wrong; TRBJ2-7 is a better fit for the DNA end. In germline, CDR1 is SGDLS, CDR2 YYNGEE. The CDR3 consists of 14 residues.

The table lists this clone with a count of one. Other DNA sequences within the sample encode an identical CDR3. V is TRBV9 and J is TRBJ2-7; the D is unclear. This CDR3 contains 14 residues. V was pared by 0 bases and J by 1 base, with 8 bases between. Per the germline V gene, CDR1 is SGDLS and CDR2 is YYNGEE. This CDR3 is CASSVASGSYEQYF. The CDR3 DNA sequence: TGTGCCAGCAGCGTAGCGTCTGGATCCTACGAGCAGTACTTC.

The chain's CDR3 is CASRTSGIYEQYF. For the CDR3, the DNA is TGTGCCAGCAGGACTAGCGGGATCTACGAGCAGTACTTC. This chain uses TRBV7-9 with TRBJ2-7, with 11 bases identical to TRBD2. V gave up 6 bases and J gave up 3 bases; unmatched junction bases: 1. The CDR3 spans 13 residues. Germline V gene sequence: CDR1 SEHNR, CDR2 FQNEAQ (reference sequence).

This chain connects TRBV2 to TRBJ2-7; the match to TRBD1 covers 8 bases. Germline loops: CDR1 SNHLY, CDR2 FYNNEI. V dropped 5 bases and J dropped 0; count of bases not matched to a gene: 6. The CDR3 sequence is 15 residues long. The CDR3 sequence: CASSTSGQGSYEQYF. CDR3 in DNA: TGTGCCAGCAGTACGTCCGGACAGGGCTCCTACGAGCAGTACTTC.

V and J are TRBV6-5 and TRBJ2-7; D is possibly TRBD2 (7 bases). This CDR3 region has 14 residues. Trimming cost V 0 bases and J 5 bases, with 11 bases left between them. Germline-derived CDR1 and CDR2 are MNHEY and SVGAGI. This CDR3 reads CASSYSGGGDEQYF. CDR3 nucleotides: TGTGCCAGCAGTTACTCAGGGGGAGGGGACGAGCAGTACTTC.

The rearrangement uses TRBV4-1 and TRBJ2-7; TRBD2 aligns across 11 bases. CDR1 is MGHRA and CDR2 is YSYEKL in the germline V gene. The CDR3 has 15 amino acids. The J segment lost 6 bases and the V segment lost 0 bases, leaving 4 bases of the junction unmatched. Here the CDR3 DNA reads TGCGCCAGCAGCCAAGAAGGTAGCGGGAGGGGCGAGCAGTACTTC. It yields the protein CASSQEGSGRGEQYF.